These 3 T cell receptor beta chains share one sample of origin, sequenced in a study of T cell changes during pregnancy in multiple sclerosis. The protocol was immunoSEQ multiplex PCR, while the TCRdb copy is restricted to in-frame clones and leaves out a portion. The table shows approximately 100,000 clones, with approximately 94% occurring only once. This material consisted of peripheral blood, taken before pregnancy. The source is a female donor with multiple sclerosis, enrolled in a pregnancy study.

The chain couples TRBV10-3 to TRBJ2-7; D is unresolved. CDR1 and CDR2 from the germline V gene are ENHRY and SYGVKD. V was pared by 2 bases and J by 1 base, with 6 bases between. There are 13 residues in the CDR3. CDR3 nucleotide sequence: TGTGCCATCAGTGAGGCTAGGTCCTACGAGCAGTACTTC. It encodes CAISEARSYEQYF.

This sequence joins TRBV6-1 and TRBJ2-3; the match to TRBD2 covers 10 bases. Germline CDR1 reads MNHNS; CDR2 reads SASEGT. The V gene end was trimmed by 4 bases and the J gene end by 6 bases; junction bases not matched to a gene: 7. The CDR3 has 15 amino acids. CDR3 bases: TGTGCCAGCAGTGTACGGACTAGCGGAACGGATACGCAGTATTTT. It translates to CASSVRTSGTDTQYF.

CDR3 region: CASSQVAGRYNEQFF. In DNA form, the CDR3 reads TGTGCCAGCAGCCAAGTAGCGGGGCGTTACAATGAGCAGTTCTTC. The chain links TRBV4-2 to TRBJ2-1; 8 bases map to TRBD2. V was pared by 1 base and J by 4 bases, with 3 bases of the junction left unmatched. This CDR3 spans 15 amino acids. The germline V gene encodes CDR1 LGHNA and CDR2 YNFKEQ.